The sequence of this TCR beta chain was determined in a study of cytomegalovirus exposure and HLA in healthy donors (dated by TCRdb to 2016 to 2017). The study in broad terms: According to an earlier analysis of 550 to 750 of the donors, about 179 million T cells yielded roughly 110 million unique TCR beta sequences and approximately 280 Gb of sequence data. In a later analysis, previously published TCR beta repertoires from 550 to 700 donors were re-analyzed and high-resolution HLA genotyping was added so that TCR occurrence patterns could be studied. An earlier analysis of approximately 630 of the donors applied high-throughput TCR beta sequencing to assess whether each TCR beta V gene segment acted as functional or pseudogenic. Besides the first cohort of roughly 700 subjects, a separate validation cohort made up of around 120 different subjects was used. Donor age, sex, ethnicity and CMV serostatus were compiled together with the repertoire data. Of the approximately 400 genotyped donors, around 81% fell in the genetic ancestry cluster associated with self-reported Caucasian donors. On average, 235,054 unique TCR beta nucleotide sequences were sequenced per donor among more than 350 genotyped donors of the cohort, with 15% to 20% of those sequences being non-productive. The study used immunosequencing to profile the T cell repertoires of some 600 subjects and linked those repertoires to cytomegalovirus serostatus. The study combined high-throughput TCR immunosequencing, statistical association of individual TCRs with disease status, and machine learning to predict cytomegalovirus infection status. Five DR-DQ haplotypes were treated as single units for association and clustering because of strong linkage in the cohort. Around 300 gigabases of sequencing data and tens of millions of unique TCR sequences were included in an early release covering about 620 HLA-typed donors. Typing coverage differed by locus: A, B, C, DRB1 and DQB1 were typed in roughly 629-630 donors, DQA1 in about 500, DPA1 in around 580, and DPB1 in 472. In a later genetic analysis, genome-wide SNP genotypes for about 55% of the roughly 700 donors were used, and that subset was treated as a discovery cohort. The aim of the study was to test whether cataloging public T cell receptors could identify signatures of past pathogen exposure. In the later analysis, no new phenotypic data were used to find candidate immune exposures; instead, reliance was placed on TCR beta sequences and their occurrence across donors. Class I and class II HLA loci were covered by the typing at four-digit resolution. Every repertoire in the discovery cohort had been generated on one and the same sequencing platform.

Library preparation was by the immunoSEQ multiplex PCR assay. For the multiplex PCR, a mixture combining 60 forward primers for TCR Vbeta segments and 13 reverse primers for TCR Jbeta segments was used. The CDR3 region of rearranged TCR beta genes was amplified from genomic DNA with a multiplex PCR assay. The Illumina HiSeq System was used to sequence the amplified TCR beta libraries as 87-base-pair reads. In the source study's methods: In a later analysis, some 80 million unique TCR beta chains were counted across the 500 to 850 repertoires, and around 10 million of these chains were shared by at least two donors. Raw reads were error-corrected and collapsed into unique sequences by a nearest-neighbor algorithm in which closely related sequences were merged to remove PCR and sequencing errors. CDR3 sequences were aligned to IMGT reference sequences to assign V, D and J gene segments. For a sequence to be retained, a match of at least six nucleotides was required to both a V gene segment and a J gene segment. A rearrangement was called productive if the CDR3 had no stop codons and remained in frame with V and J, and every other rearrangement was called non-productive. Following IMGT convention, CDR3 was defined as the stretch from the second conserved V-encoded cysteine up to the conserved J-encoded phenylalanine. In an earlier analysis of more than 550 of the donors, sequences lacking an unambiguous match to a single V gene segment were excluded. An earlier analysis of fewer than 750 of the donors called V segments functional above 56.7% productive rearrangements and segregating when the between-donor standard deviation exceeded 5%. A statistical classification framework was developed to diagnose cytomegalovirus status using the catalog of TCR beta chain sequences. V and J gene assignment, in a later analysis, came from comparing TCR nucleotide sequences with IMGT/GENE-DB human TR gene sequences. Using the TCRdist pipeline, a later analysis assigned CDR3 sequences along with most-parsimonious VDJ recombination scenarios. In a later analysis, each TCR beta chain was defined by its CDR3 amino acid sequence together with its V-gene family, and reads without a unique V-gene family were excluded. A later analysis removed 500 to 600 highly shared, low-generation-probability nucleotide sequences to deal with suspected cross-contamination and a sequencing artifact. For each public chain, a later analysis derived a clonal expansion index from normalized ranks of inferred template counts within each repertoire. In a later analysis, generation probabilities were computed with a VDJ recombination model fitted to out-of-frame rearrangements, and the resulting probabilities were checked against IGoR. Hypergeometric tests were used in a later analysis to score TCR-TCR, TCR-HLA and TCR-CMV co-occurrence, with a repertoire-size bias correction applied to the TCR pairs. A later analysis estimated false discovery rates by permuting HLA or CMV assignments 20 times. A later analysis grouped co-occurring TCRs with DBSCAN, adding TCRdist sequence similarity when clustering within HLA-allele-positive subsets. Repertoires with fewer than 30,000 or more than 120,000 public chains, plus five repertoires with anomalous nucleotide sharing, were excluded from co-occurrence clustering. TCRdb retrieved this table from immuneACCESS and kept in-frame rearrangements only. Not all clones are present; in checked studies, unresolved V genes account for under half, and no reason is known for the remainder. V and J calls and clone size are as listed in that table; D and trimming were resolved from the DNA. Present in this sample are 150,000 to 200,000 clones, 81% of which were seen just once. The ten top clones hold 1% to 1.5% of the sample.

In total, over 600 healthy bone marrow donors made up the cohort. At the time of sampling, every cohort member was nominally healthy, though immune exposures that went unrecorded were likely present. The donor tested CMV seropositive, placing the donor among the 289 seropositive members of the cohort. Every donor gave a peripheral blood sample, and the peripheral blood mononuclear cells from that sample were used for TCR beta sequencing. The Qiagen DNeasy Blood Extraction Kit was used to extract genomic DNA from the blood cell samples. The paper as a whole reports these results and caveats: When HLA alleles, especially DR and DQ, strongly co-occurred, attributing TCR associations to individual alleles was difficult. According to a later genetic analysis, donors in an Asian-associated ancestry cluster had fewer N-insertions in productive TCRs than the approximately 670-donor mean. While some public TCRs were present in many individuals, most TCR sequences turned up only very rarely across donors. A cluster of highly shared sequence variants was judged likely to be a technical artifact of the sequencing pipeline. In a later analysis, TCR association rates were found to vary across HLA loci, with the most associated TCRs seen for DRB1 alleles and the fewest for HLA-C alleles. V-gene and J-gene trimming of TCR beta chains was associated with a missense DCLRE1C variant in a later genetic analysis, and the association was replicated in an independent cohort. In a later analysis, 15,000 to 20,000 TCR beta sequences were associated with specific HLA alleles at a false discovery rate of 0.05. The study listed 164 TCR beta chains as associated with cytomegalovirus. Because counts were too low, more than 15 rarely observed V segments, including chromosome 9 orphons, were excluded from the earlier analysis of 587 of the donors. Correlated functional status among segregating V segments might be attributable to linkage disequilibrium, but an unknown experimental factor could not be ruled out. In an earlier analysis of under 600 of the donors, most TCR beta V segments were observed in productive rearrangements about 87% or about 30% of the time, broadly matching IMGT annotations. Because some donors lacked HLA typing at each locus, the association tests relied only on the typed subset. A later analysis found that HLA-associated TCR beta chains were more clonally expanded and had lower generation probabilities than equally common non-associated chains. In a later analysis, most CMV-associated TCR beta chains were found to appear HLA-restricted, with HLA associations seemingly driven largely by CMV exposure. The authors suggested that the approach could potentially be extended to other disease states and immunological phenotypes. In vitro tests confirmed that a few of the cytomegalovirus-associated TCR beta chains recognize cytomegalovirus antigens. Presence/absence analyses assumed roughly uniform sequencing depth across donors, an assumption that may not hold. A later analysis reported that several top co-occurrence clusters appeared linked to parvovirus B19, influenza, CMV and Epstein-Barr virus. Immune exposure information for the cohort was limited to CMV serostatus. A further reported finding was that TCR beta sequences accurately predicted the HLA-A and HLA-B alleles for most subjects in the first cohort. Only TCR beta chains were sequenced in this cohort, and the absence of alpha or paired-chain data limited detectable features. The 87-base-pair reads could not distinguish some IMGT-functional V segments, including TRBV6-2 and TRBV6-3, so those segments were excluded. The classifier was reported to diagnose cytomegalovirus status with high specificity and sensitivity in both the original cohort and the validation cohort.

From its cysteine to its phenylalanine, the CDR3 spans 16 amino acids. Just the 48-base CDR3 DNA is kept, in frame starting at base 1. Cut back by 5 bases and 2 bases, the V and J ends lie 18 bases apart. The germline V gene (reference sequence) provides CDR1 SEHNR and CDR2 FQNEAQ. A remark on this clone: Its antigen is still unknown. Base qualities were left out, and no much larger clone turns up one base away.

The sequence was obtained from a man aged 45-65 years in good health and CMV-seropositive. Material for sequencing was PBMCs. Here the chain combines TRBV7-9 and TRBJ2-5; a tentative D call is TRBD2 (6 bases match). CDR3 region: CASSRASSASQETQYF. The DNA is as follows: TGTGCCAGCAGCCGGGCCTCTAGCGCCTCACAAGAGACCCAGTACTTC.